This TCR beta chain derives from a study of T cell repertoires in cytomegalovirus infection. Study-level background: Both CMV infection and a matching HLA type were indicated by public TCR beta signatures.

This clonotype was recorded at least ten times. Its antigen is unidentified. Overall study results and limits: CMV carriers having the relevant HLA were flagged by cumulative public TCR beta family frequency. In two of eight donors, the top clonotype was HLA-C-restricted CMV-specific.

The CDR3 is 15 residues long. Germline assignment: CDR1 MNHEY and CDR2 SVGEGT. The trim removed 6 bases at V and 4 bases at J, leaving 5 bases unmatched. MiXCR, run by TCRdb on the reads, gives a single entry per CDR3 protein. The sample has about 490,000 distinct CDR3 sequences, about 11% seen once; the top ten hold about 10%. The sequence came from a human donor in good health (CMV status not recorded). Some clones in this sample may be carry-over from other donors' samples. This chain uses TRBV6-2 or TRBV6-3 with TRBJ2-2; TRBD1 matches at 10 bases. Sequenced material: PBMCs. The CDR3 bases are TGTGCCAGCAGCGACAGGGGGCGGAGCACCGGGGAGCTGTTTTTT. Its protein product is CASSDRGRSTGELFF.